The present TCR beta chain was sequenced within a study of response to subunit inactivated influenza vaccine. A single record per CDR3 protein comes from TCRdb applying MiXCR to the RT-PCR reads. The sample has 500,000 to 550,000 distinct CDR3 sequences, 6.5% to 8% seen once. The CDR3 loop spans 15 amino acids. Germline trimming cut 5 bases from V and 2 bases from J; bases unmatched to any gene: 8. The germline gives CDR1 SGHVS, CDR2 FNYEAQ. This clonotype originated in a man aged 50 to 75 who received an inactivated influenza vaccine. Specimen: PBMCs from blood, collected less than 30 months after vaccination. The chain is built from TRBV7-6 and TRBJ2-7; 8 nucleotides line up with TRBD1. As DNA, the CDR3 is TGTGCCAGCAGCCCCCTATCGGGACAGGCCTACGAGCAGTACTTC. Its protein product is CASSPLSGQAYEQYF.